This T cell receptor beta chain came from a study of molecular identifiers for immune sequencing clone quantification. At the level of the study: Replicate RNA from approximately 20,000 or 100,000 naive CD8 T cells formed five aliquots; four were sequenced.

This clonotype was seen repeatedly, ten times or more. For bulk TCR libraries, previously described methods and listed TCR primers were used. TCRdb reprocessed the PCR reads via MiXCR and lists one record per CDR3 protein. The sample yields 250,000 to 400,000 distinct CDR3 sequences, about a fifth seen once. The specimen was naive CD8+ T cells from blood, with Jurkat cell RNA spiked in. Subset indicated: FACS-sorted CD8+CD4-CCR7+CD45RA+ naive T cells. This receptor was obtained from a human donor in good health. Some libraries in this study had Jurkat cell RNA spiked in.

The CDR3 protein is CSVPSPDLNTGELFF. In nucleotides, the CDR3 is TGCAGCGTCCCATCACCCGACTTGAACACCGGGGAGCTGTTTTTT. The chain couples TRBV29-1 to TRBJ2-2; D gene uncertain. The CDR3 length is 15 residues. Germline V gives CDR1 SQVTM, CDR2 ANQGSEA. V shed 6 bases and J shed 1 base, with 15 bases lying between them.